The 29 T cell receptor beta chains in this list originate from one sample, sequenced in a study of blood T cell repertoires in COVID-19. Measured with immunoSEQ multiplex PCR; TCRdb has only the in-frame clones, and not every one. The data contain roughly 50,000 clones, 85% to 90% of them seen just once; the ten biggest clones take up approximately 6.9%. Sequencing was performed on peripheral blood. All receptors derive from a man in his fifties or sixties with acute or convalescent COVID-19.

In this sample, this clone is medium-sized. The chain uses TRBV2 and TRBJ1-1; 8 nucleotides line up with TRBD1. CDR3 size: 16 residues. After removal of 4 bases from V and 1 base from J, the junction contained 8 bases not matched to a gene. The germline CDR1 and CDR2 sequences are SNHLY and FYNNEI. The CDR3 bases are TGTGCCAGCAGTGCGTCCCCCGACAGGGGGAACACTGAAGCTTTCTTT. Its protein product is CASSASPDRGNTEAFF.

The chain employs TRBV28 and TRBJ2-7; 8 bases are a match to TRBD1. The CDR3 sequence is 16 residues long. Germline V gives CDR1 MDHEN, CDR2 SYDVKM. Trimming took 6 bases from V and 1 from J; bases not matched to a gene: 11. For the CDR3, the DNA is TGTGCCAGCAGAAAACCTCCTCACAGGGGGTCCTACGAGCAGTACTTC. The encoded protein is CASRKPPHRGSYEQYF.

V and J are TRBV2 and TRBJ2-6; 12 bases map to TRBD1. J gave up 3 bases and V 7 bases, and 10 bases lay outside the gene matches. CDR3 length: 18 amino acids. The germline V gene encodes CDR1 SNHLY and CDR2 FYNNEI. Here the CDR3 reads CASIVGGQGAGGANVLTF. Written as DNA, the CDR3 is TGTGCCAGCATCGTCGGGGGACAGGGGGCTGGTGGGGCCAACGTCCTGACTTTC.

A few counts support this clone. This rearrangement joins TRBV6-6 to TRBJ2-1; D is possibly TRBD1 (6 bases). Germline CDR1 and CDR2: MNHNY and SVGAGI (reference sequence). V was shortened by 2 bases and J by 10 bases, with 9 bases between the two germline ends. This CDR3 comprises 12 residues. The CDR3 DNA sequence: TGTGCCAGCAGTTACGAGGGGGTCGAGCAGTTCTTC. It yields the protein CASSYEGVEQFF.

This clone was detected only a few times. The chain's CDR3 is CASSLDSGSYEQYF. The CDR3 coding sequence is TGCGCCAGCAGCTTGGATAGCGGGAGCTACGAGCAGTACTTC. V is TRBV5-1 and J is TRBJ2-7; 9 positions match TRBD2. J was trimmed by 3 bases and V by 0 bases; bases with no gene match: 1. The V gene's germline CDR1 is SGHRS and CDR2 YFSETQ. There are 14 residues in the CDR3.

The chain couples TRBV6-5 to TRBJ2-7; the match to TRBD2 covers 11 bases. This CDR3 has 14 amino acids. The germline V gene encodes CDR1 MNHEY and CDR2 SVGAGI. Germline trimming cut 3 bases from V and 6 bases from J; bases unmatched to any gene: 4. Written as DNA, the CDR3 is TGTGCCAGCAGTTATAGCGGGAGGGCCTCCGAGCAGTACTTC. Translating it yields CASSYSGRASEQYF.

The chain couples TRBV9 to TRBJ2-4; 7 bases agree with TRBD2. V lost 0 bases and J lost 2; bases outside the gene matches: 14. CDR3 size: 19 residues. Germline V gene sequence: CDR1 SGDLS, CDR2 YYNGEE. CDR3: CASSVGEGSGDLTKNIQYF. CDR3 nucleotides: TGTGCCAGCAGCGTAGGGGAGGGTTCGGGGGATTTAACCAAAAACATTCAGTACTTC.

V and J are TRBV10-3 and TRBJ1-1; D remains ambiguous. V was shortened by 7 bases and J by 4 bases, with 10 bases between the two germline ends. The germline gives CDR1 ENHRY, CDR2 SYGVKD. The CDR3 has 12 amino acids. CDR3 sequence (DNA): TGTGCCATCACGGCAGACACCACTGAAGCTTTCTTT. This encodes CAITADTTEAFF.

The CDR3 is CASSQALSGTYNEQFF. CDR3 in DNA: TGTGCCAGCAGCCAAGCCCTGAGCGGTACCTACAATGAGCAGTTCTTC. The chain carries TRBV3-1 (or the pseudogene TRBV3-2) and TRBJ2-1, with D tentatively TRBD2 (5 bases). Trimming shortened V by 1 base and J by 2 bases, and 12 bases separated the two germline ends. The CDR3 is 16 residues long. Germline V lookup: CDR1 LGHDT, CDR2 YNNKEL (reference sequence).

The V call is TRBV6-6, the J call TRBJ2-2; TRBD1 agrees at 8 bases. Per germline, CDR1 MNHNY and CDR2 SVGAGI (reference sequence). The CDR3 covers 13 residues. Germline trimming cut 9 bases from V and 4 bases from J; bases unmatched to any gene: 4. The CDR3 DNA sequence: TGTGCCAGTCGGACAGGGCTCACCGGGGAGCTGTTTTTT. It yields the protein CASRTGLTGELFF.

The chain couples TRBV27 to TRBJ1-1, with D possibly TRBD1 on 6 matching bases. The CDR3 contains 12 residues. Germline CDR1 is MNHEY and CDR2 is SMNVEV (reference sequence). The germline V and J ends were trimmed by 5 bases and 7 bases, with 11 bases remaining between them. CDR3: CASSSRGIEAFF. CDR3 DNA: TGTGCCAGCAGTAGCAGGGGTATTGAAGCTTTCTTT.

The chain is built from TRBV19 and TRBJ2-2, with 9 bases matching TRBD2. V shed 1 base and J 5 bases; nucleotides not matched to a gene: 11. CDR3 length equals 18 residues. Germline CDR1 is LNHDA and CDR2 is SQIVND (reference sequence). The CDR3 spells CASSIGLAGASWTGELFF. In nucleotides, the CDR3 is TGTGCCAGTAGTATAGGATTAGCGGGAGCGTCGTGGACCGGGGAGCTGTTTTTT. The entire variable domain, with the rest obtained from reference TRBV19 and TRBJ2-2, is as follows: DGGITQSPKYLFRKEGQNVTLSCEQNLNHDAMYWYRQDPGQGLRLIYYSQIVNDFQKGDIAEGYSVSREKKESFPLTVTSAQKNPTAFYLCASSIGLAGASWTGELFFGEGSRLTVL.

This chain connects TRBV7-3 to TRBJ2-5, with D perhaps matching TRBD2 (6 bases). This CDR3 has 15 residues. Germline CDR1 and CDR2: SGHTA and FQGTGA. With 2 bases removed from V and 5 bases from J, the gap between germline ends came to 15 bases. The CDR3 DNA reads as TGTGCCAGCAGCTTATTACCGGGAAGCGGGGAGACCCAGTACTTC. Translating gives CASSLLPGSGETQYF.

The chain recombines TRBV5-1 with TRBJ1-5; 7 positions agree with TRBD1. Germline lookup yields CDR1 SGHRS and CDR2 YFSETQ. CDR3 length equals 15 residues. Losses at the gene ends were 1 base for V and 5 bases for J; bases not matched to a gene: 6. CDR3 sequence (DNA): TGCGCCAGCAGCTTGACAGGGGTCCCCTATCAGCCCCAGCATTTT. Translation: CASSLTGVPYQPQHF.

V and J are TRBV3-1 (or the pseudogene TRBV3-2) and TRBJ2-7; maybe TRBD1 (6 bases). V lost 1 base to trimming and J lost 0 bases, with 7 bases between them. Germline CDR1 reads LGHDT; CDR2 reads YNNKEL (reference sequence). The CDR3 runs to 14 residues. The CDR3 coding sequence is TGTGCCAGCAGCCAAGCAGGGGCCTCCTACGAGCAGTACTTC. Amino acids: CASSQAGASYEQYF.

The DNA of the CDR3 is TGTGCCAGCACCGAGACAGGTCTAAACTATGGCTACACCTTC. This encodes CASTETGLNYGYTF. The chain joins TRBV2 to TRBJ1-2, with TRBD1 as a possible D gene (6 bases). Germline values: CDR1 SNHLY, CDR2 FYNNEI. V gave up 7 bases and J gave up 2 bases, with 14 bases separating them. The CDR3 loop spans 14 amino acids.

This chain connects TRBV7-3 to TRBJ2-1, with 11 positions matching TRBD2. There are 15 residues in the CDR3. Germline V gives CDR1 SGHTA, CDR2 FQGTGA. Unmatched junction bases numbered 5, after V lost 4 bases and J lost 6 bases. CDR3 residues: CASSYRLAGSNEQFF. In nucleotides, the CDR3 is TGTGCCAGCAGCTACAGACTAGCGGGATCCAATGAGCAGTTCTTC.

V gene TRBV28 combines with J gene TRBJ1-2, with 10 bases aligning to TRBD1. The trim removed 5 bases at V and 4 bases at J, leaving 7 bases unmatched. Germline CDR1 MDHEN, CDR2 SYDVKM. The CDR3 sequence is 15 residues long. The CDR3 bases are TGTGCCAGCAGTACTGAGACAGGGGGCATCTATGGCTACACCTTC. Its protein product is CASSTETGGIYGYTF.

This chain connects TRBV5-3 to TRBJ1-6, with D possibly TRBD1 on 6 matching bases. TRBV5-3 counts as an open reading frame of uncertain function. The CDR3 contains 15 residues. V shed 1 base and J shed 9 bases, with 14 bases lying between them. The CDR3, as DNA: TGTGCCAGAAGCTTGACAGGGTTAAGTTGTTCACCCCTCCACTTT. Translating gives CARSLTGLSCSPLHF.

The chain recombines TRBV27 with TRBJ1-5; TRBD1 aligns across 8 bases. Germline CDR1 and CDR2: MNHEY and SMNVEV (reference sequence). V gave up 1 base and J gave up 4 bases; unmatched junction bases: 9. The CDR3 covers 17 residues. As DNA, the CDR3 is TGTGCCAGCAGTTTATTAAGCCGACAGGGGATGAATCAGCCCCAGCATTTT. Amino acid sequence: CASSLLSRQGMNQPQHF.

This clone was seen just once. J is TRBJ2-5 and V is TRBV14; D may be TRBD2 (5 bases). The CDR3 length is 14 residues. The V end lost 4 bases, the J end lost 2 bases, and 11 bases lay between the germline ends. Germline assignment: CDR1 SGHDN and CDR2 FVKESK. The CDR3 coding sequence is TGTGCCAGCAGCCTTCGGGAATTACAAGAGACCCAGTACTTC. Translating it yields CASSLRELQETQYF.

This rearrangement joins TRBV28 to TRBJ1-1; no definite D call. The germline CDR1 and CDR2 sequences are MDHEN and SYDVKM. The V end lost 2 bases, the J end lost 0 bases, and 7 bases lay between the germline ends. CDR3 size: 14 residues. CDR3 region: CASSLEGVNTEAFF. The CDR3 nucleotides are TGTGCCAGCAGTTTAGAGGGAGTGAACACTGAAGCTTTCTTT.

This clone was detected only once. This chain links TRBV15 with TRBJ2-2, with a weak D call TRBD2 (5 bases). Germline CDR1 LNHNV, CDR2 YYDKDF (reference sequence). The CDR3 extends over 15 amino acids. The V gene lost 1 base and the J gene lost 6 bases, with 12 bases spanning the gap. This CDR3 is CATSRALGASGELFF. CDR3 sequence (DNA): TGTGCCACCAGCAGAGCCCTGGGAGCTTCCGGGGAGCTGTTTTTT. The full variable domain, its missing parts supplied by reference TRBV15 and TRBJ2-2, is DAMVIQNPRYQVTQFGKPVTLSCSQTLNHNVMYWYQQKSSQAPKLLFHYYDKDFNNEADTPDNFQSRRPNTSFCFLDIRSPGLGDTAMYLCATSRALGASGELFFGEGSRLTVL.

The V and J genes are TRBV5-1 and TRBJ1-2, with 9 positions matching TRBD1. V gave up 1 base and J gave up 4 bases; unmatched junction bases: 11. The CDR3 is 17 residues long. From germline, CDR1 is SGHRS and CDR2 YFSETQ. CDR3 amino acids: CASSLTNTGGEVYGYTF. In DNA, the CDR3 is TGCGCCAGCAGCTTGACCAATACAGGGGGCGAAGTCTATGGCTACACCTTC.

This chain joins TRBV4-1 and TRBJ2-1, with TRBD1 as a possible D gene (5 bases). Trimming stripped 8 bases from V and 0 bases from J, with 20 bases between. From germline, CDR1 is MGHRA and CDR2 YSYEKL. This CDR3 has 17 residues. CDR3 sequence: CASGAIVRGTSYNEQFF. The CDR3 DNA follows: TGCGCCAGCGGGGCGATTGTCCGAGGTACCTCCTACAATGAGCAGTTCTTC.

This sequence joins TRBV6-2 or TRBV6-3 and TRBJ2-5; D may be TRBD2 (6 bases). V lost 3 bases and J lost 5, with 10 bases in between. Germline CDR1 is MNHEY and CDR2 is SVGEGT. This CDR3 has 13 amino acids. CDR3 loop: CASSYTGVETQYF. Written as DNA, the CDR3 is TGTGCCAGCAGTTATACGGGGGTGGAGACCCAGTACTTC.

V usage is TRBV6-5 and J usage is TRBJ2-7; 8 bases fit TRBD1. J gave up 4 bases and V 8 bases, and 4 bases lay outside the gene matches. Per the germline V gene, CDR1 is MNHEY and CDR2 is SVGAGI. CDR3 length: 12 residues. CDR3 DNA sequence: TGTGCCAGCTGGGACAGGCATTACGAGCAGTACTTC. Translated: CASWDRHYEQYF.

The rearrangement joins TRBV29-1 to TRBJ1-1; the match to TRBD1 covers 8 bases. CDR1 SQVTM and CDR2 ANQGSEA come from the germline V gene. V gave up 4 bases and J gave up 4 bases; unmatched junction bases: 5. The length of the CDR3 is 13 residues. The CDR3 DNA reads as TGCAGCGTTGGGGACAGGTTTGGCACTGAAGCTTTCTTT. As protein: CSVGDRFGTEAFF. Full variable domain (outside the CDR3, taken from reference TRBV29-1 and TRBJ1-1): SAVISQKPSRDICQRGTSLTIQCQVDSQVTMMFWYRQQPGQSLTLIATANQGSEATYESGFVIDKFPISRPNLTFSTLTVSNMSPEDSSIYLCSVGDRFGTEAFFGQGTRLTVV.

The gene calls are TRBV9 and TRBJ1-1, with a weak D call TRBD1 (5 bases). Germline V CDR1 and CDR2: SGDLS, YYNGEE. Trimming cost V 5 bases and J 4 bases, with 15 bases left between them. This CDR3 comprises 14 residues. The chain's CDR3 is CASRAGEKGTEAFF. The CDR3 DNA reads TGTGCCAGCAGAGCGGGGGAAAAAGGCACTGAAGCTTTCTTT.